This T cell receptor beta chain was sequenced in a study of T cells in narcolepsy. Whole-study results and caveats: Autoreactive clonotypes reportedly recurred in blood of same and different patients, not controls.

For this clone: Its target is not known.

V lost 6 bases, J lost 5 bases, and 4 bases stayed unmatched. The CDR3 has 14 residues. Germline values: CDR1 SNHLY, CDR2 FYNNEI. Repertoires were generated with immunoSEQ multiplex PCR, while TCRdb's copy carries only in-frame clones and drops some. The sample holds some 30,000 clones, almost 80% seen once. This rearrangement joins TRBV2 to TRBJ2-3; 11 bases are shared with TRBD2. This TCR came from a human donor in good health. Sequenced material: memory (CD45RA-) CD4+ T cells from blood. CDR3 sequence: CASRLGLAEDTQYF. CDR3 nucleotides: TGTGCCAGCAGGTTGGGACTAGCGGAAGATACGCAGTATTTT.